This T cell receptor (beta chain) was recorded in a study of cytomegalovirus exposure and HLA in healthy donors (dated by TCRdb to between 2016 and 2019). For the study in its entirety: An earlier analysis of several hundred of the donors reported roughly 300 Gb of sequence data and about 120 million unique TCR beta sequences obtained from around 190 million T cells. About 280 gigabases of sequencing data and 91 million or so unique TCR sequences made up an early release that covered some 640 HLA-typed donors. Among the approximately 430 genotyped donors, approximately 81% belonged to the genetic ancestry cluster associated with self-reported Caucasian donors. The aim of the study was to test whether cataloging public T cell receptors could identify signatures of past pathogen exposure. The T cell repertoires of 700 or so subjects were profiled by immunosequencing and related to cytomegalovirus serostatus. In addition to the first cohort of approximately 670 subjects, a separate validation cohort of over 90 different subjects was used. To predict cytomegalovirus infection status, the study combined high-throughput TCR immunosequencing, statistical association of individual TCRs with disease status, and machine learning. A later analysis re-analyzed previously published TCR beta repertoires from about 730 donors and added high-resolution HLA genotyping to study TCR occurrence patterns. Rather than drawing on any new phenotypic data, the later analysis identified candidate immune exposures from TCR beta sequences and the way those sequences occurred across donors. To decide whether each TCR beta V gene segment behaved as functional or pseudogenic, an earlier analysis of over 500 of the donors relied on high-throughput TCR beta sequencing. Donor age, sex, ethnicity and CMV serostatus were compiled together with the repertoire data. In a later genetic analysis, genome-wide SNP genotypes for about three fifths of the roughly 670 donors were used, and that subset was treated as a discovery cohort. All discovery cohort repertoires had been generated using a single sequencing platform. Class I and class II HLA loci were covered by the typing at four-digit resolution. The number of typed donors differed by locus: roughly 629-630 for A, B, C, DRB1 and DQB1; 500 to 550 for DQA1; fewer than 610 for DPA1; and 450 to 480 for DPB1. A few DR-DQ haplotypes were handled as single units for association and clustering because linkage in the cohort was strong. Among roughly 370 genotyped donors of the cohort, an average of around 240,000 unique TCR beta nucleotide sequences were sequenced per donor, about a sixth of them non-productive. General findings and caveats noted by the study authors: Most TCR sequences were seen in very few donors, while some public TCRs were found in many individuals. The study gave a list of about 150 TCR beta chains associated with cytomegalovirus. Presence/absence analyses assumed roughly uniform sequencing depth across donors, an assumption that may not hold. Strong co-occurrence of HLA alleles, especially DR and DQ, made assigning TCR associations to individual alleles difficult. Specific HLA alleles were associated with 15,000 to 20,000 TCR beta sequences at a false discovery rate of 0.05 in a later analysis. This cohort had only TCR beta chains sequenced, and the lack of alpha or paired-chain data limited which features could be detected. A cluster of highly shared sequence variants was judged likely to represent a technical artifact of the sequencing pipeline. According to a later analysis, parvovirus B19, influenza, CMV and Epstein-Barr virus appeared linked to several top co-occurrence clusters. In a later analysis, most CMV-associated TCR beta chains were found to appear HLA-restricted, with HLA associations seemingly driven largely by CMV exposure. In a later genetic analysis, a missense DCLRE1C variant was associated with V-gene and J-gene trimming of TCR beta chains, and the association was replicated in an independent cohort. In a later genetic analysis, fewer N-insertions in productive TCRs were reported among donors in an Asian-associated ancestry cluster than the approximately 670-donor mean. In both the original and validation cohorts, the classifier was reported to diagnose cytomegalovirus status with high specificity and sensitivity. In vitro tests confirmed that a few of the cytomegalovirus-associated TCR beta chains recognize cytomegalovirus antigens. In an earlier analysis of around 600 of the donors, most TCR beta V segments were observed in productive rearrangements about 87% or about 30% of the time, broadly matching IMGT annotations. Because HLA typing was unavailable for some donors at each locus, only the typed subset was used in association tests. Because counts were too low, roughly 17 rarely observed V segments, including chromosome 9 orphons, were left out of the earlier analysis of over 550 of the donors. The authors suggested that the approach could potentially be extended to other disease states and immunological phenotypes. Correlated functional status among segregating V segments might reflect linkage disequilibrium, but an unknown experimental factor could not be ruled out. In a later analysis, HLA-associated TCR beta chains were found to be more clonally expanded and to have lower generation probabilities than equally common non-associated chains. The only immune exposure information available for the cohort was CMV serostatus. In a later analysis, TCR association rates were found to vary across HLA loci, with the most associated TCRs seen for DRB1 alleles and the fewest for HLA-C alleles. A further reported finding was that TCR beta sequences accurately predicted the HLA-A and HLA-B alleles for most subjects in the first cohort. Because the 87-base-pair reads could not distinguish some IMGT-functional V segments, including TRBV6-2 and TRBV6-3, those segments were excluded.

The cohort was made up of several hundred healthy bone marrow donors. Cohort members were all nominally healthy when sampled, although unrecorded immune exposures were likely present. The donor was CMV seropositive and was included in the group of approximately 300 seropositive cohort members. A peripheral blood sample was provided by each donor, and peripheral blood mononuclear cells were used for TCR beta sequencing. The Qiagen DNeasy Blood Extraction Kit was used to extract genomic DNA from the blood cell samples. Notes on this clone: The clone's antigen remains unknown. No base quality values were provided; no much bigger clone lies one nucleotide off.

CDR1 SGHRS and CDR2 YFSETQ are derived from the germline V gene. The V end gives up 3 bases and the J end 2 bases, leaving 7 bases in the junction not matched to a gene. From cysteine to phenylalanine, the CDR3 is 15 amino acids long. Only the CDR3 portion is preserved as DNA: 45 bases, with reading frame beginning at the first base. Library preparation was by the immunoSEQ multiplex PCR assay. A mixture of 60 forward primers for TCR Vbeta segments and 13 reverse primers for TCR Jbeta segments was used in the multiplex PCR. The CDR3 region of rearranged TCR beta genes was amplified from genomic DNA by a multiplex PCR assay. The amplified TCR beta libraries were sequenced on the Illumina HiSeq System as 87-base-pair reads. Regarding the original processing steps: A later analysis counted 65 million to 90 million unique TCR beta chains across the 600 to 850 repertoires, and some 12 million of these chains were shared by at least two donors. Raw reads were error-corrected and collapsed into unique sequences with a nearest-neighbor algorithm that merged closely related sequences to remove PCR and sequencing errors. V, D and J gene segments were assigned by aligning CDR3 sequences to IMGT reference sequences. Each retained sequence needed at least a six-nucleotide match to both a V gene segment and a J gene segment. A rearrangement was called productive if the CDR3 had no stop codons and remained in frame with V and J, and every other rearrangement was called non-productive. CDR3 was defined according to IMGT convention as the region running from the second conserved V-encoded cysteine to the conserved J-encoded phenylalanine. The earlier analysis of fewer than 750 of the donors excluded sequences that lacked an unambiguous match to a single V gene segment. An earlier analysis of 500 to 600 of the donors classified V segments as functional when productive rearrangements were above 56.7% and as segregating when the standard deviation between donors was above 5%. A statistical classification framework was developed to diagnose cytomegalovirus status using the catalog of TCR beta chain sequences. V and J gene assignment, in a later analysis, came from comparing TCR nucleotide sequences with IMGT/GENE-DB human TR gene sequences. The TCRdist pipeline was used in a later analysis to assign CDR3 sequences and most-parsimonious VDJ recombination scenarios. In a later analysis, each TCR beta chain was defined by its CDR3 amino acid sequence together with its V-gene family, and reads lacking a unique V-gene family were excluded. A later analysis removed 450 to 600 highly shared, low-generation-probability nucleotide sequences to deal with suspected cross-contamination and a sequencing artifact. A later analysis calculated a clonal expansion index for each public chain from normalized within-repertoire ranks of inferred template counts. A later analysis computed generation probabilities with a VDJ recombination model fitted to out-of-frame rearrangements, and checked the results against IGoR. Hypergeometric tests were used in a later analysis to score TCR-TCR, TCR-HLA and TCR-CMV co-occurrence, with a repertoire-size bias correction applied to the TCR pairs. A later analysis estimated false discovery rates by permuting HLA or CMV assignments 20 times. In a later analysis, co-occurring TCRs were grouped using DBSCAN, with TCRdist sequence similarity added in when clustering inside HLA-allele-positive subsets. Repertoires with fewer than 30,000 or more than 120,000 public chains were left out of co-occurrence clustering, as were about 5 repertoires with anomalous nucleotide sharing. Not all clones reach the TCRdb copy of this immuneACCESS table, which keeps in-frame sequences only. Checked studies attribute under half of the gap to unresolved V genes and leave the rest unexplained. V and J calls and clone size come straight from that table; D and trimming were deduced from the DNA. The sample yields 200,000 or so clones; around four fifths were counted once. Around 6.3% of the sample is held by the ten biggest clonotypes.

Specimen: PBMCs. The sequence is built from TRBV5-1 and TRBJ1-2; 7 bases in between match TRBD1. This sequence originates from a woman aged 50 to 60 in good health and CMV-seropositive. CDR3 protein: CASSSSGTVNYGYTF. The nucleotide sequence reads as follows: TGCGCCAGCAGCTCCTCCGGGACAGTGAACTATGGCTACACCTTC.